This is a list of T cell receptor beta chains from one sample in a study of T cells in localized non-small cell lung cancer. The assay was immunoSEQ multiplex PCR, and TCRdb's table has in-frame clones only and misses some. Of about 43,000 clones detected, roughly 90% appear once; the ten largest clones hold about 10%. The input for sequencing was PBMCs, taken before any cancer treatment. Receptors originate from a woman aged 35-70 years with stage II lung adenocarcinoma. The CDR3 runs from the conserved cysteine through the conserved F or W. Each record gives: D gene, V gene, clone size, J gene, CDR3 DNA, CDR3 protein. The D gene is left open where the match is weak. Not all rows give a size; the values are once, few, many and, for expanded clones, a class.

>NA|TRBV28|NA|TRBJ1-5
TGTGCCAGCAGTTTGACAGCGACTAATAGCAATCAGCCCCAGCATTTT
CASSLTATNSNQPQHF
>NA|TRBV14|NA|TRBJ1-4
TGTGCCAGCAGTCGGGACCTTAATGAAAAACTGTTTTTT
CASSRDLNEKLFF
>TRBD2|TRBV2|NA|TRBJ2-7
TGTGCCAGCGCACCGGGACTAGCCTACGAGCAGTACTTC
CASAPGLAYEQYF
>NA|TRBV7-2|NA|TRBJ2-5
TGTGCCAGCAGCCCTGCCGGGATAGAGACCCAGTACTTC
CASSPAGIETQYF
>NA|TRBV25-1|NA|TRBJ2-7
TGTGCCAGCAGTGGATCCCTCAAAGAGCAGTACTTC
CASSGSLKEQYF
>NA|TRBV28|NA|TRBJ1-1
TGTGCCAGCAGCCTGGGGGGGGCCTTGGGGACTGAAGCTTTCTTT
CASSLGGALGTEAFF
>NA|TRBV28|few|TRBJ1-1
TGTGCCATCTCCGCCGGGACAAAAGCTTTCTTT
CAISAGTKAFF
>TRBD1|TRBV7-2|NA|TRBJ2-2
TGTGCCAGCAGCCCCAGACACTACAGGGGCGAGGAGCTGTTTTTT
CASSPRHYRGEELFF
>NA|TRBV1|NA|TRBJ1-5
TGCACCAGCAGCCTCCTAAGACCGGGGGCCAGCAATCAGCCCCAGCATTTT
CTSSLLRPGASNQPQHF
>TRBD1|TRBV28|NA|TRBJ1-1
TGTGCCAGCAGTTTTGGAGGGGGCGGGTCCACTGAAGCTTTCTTT
CASSFGGGGSTEAFF
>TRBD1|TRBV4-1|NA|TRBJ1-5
TGCGCCAGCAGCCAAGATGTACTTGACCGACAGGGAAATCAGCCCCAGCATTTT
CASSQDVLDRQGNQPQHF
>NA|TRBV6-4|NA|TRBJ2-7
TGTGCCAGCAGTGTTGACGGGAGCTCCTACGAGCAGTACTTC
CASSVDGSSYEQYF
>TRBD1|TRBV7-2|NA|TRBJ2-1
TGTGCCAGCAGCTTCAGACAGGGGGCTGGGAATGAGCAGTTCTTC
CASSFRQGAGNEQFF
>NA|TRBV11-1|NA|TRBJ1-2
TGTGCCAGCAGCGTCGTAGCCTTCTATGGCTACACCTTC
CASSVVAFYGYTF
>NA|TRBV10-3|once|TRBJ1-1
TGTGCCATCAGTGGGGTAGGGGAGAGCACTGAAGCTTTCTTT
CAISGVGESTEAFF
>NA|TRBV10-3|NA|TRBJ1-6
TGTGCCATCAGCCCAGGGGAGAGTTATAATTCACCCCTCCACTTT
CAISPGESYNSPLHF
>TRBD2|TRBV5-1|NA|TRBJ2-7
TGCGCCAGCAGCTTGAACGCGGCTAGCGGGCCTACCACCTACGAGCAGTACTTC
CASSLNAASGPTTYEQYF
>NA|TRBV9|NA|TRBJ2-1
TGTGCCAGCAGCGCAGGGTTGCGCGGTGAGCAGTTCTTC
CASSAGLRGEQFF
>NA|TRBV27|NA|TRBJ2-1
TGTGCCAGCAGTTTCTTAGGGGGGGCCGGGTGGAATGAGCAGTTCTTC
CASSFLGGAGWNEQFF
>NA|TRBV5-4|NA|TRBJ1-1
TGTGCCAGCAGCGGGCCGGGAAAGAACACTGAAGCTTTCTTT
CASSGPGKNTEAFF
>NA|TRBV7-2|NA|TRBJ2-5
TGTGCCAGCAGGAAGGTCGTCGGTCCCGGGGAGACCCAGTACTTC
CASRKVVGPGETQYF
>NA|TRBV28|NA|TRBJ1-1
TGTGCCAGCAGTTCATCGTTTCGGATGAGTGAAGCTTTCTTT
CASSSSFRMSEAFF
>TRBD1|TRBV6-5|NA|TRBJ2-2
TGTGCCAGCCGGGGACAGGGGAGGTACGGGGAGCTGTTTTTT
CASRGQGRYGELFF
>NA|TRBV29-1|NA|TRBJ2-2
TGCAGCGTTGTTCGGGGTCCCGACACCGGGGAGCTGTTTTTT
CSVVRGPDTGELFF
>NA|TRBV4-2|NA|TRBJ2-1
TGTGCCAGCAGCCAAGATGGGGCGGGATATGACAATGAGCAGTTCTTC
CASSQDGAGYDNEQFF
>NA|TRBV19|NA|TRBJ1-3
TGTGCCAGTAGTATGGGGGGGCGCTCTGGAAACACCATATATTTT
CASSMGGRSGNTIYF
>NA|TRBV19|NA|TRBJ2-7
TGTGCCAGTAGTCTCGACGGGACCGGCGAGCAGTACTTC
CASSLDGTGEQYF
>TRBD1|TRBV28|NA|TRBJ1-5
TGTGCCAGCAGGCCAACGACAGGGGGCAAACAGCCCCAGCATTTT
CASRPTTGGKQPQHF
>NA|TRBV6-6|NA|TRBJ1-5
TGTGCCAGCAGTCCCCGGGACACTAATCAGCCCCAGCATTTT
CASSPRDTNQPQHF
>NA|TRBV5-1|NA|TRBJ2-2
TGCGCCAGCAGGACGGTGAACACCGGGGAGCTGTTTTTT
CASRTVNTGELFF
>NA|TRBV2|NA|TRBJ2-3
TGTGCCAGCGGTACTAGCACAGATACGCAGTATTTT
CASGTSTDTQYF
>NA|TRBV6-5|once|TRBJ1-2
TGTGCCAGCAGTTACACCTACAGGCGGGGGAGCGGCTACACCTTC
CASSYTYRRGSGYTF
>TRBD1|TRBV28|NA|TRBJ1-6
TGTGCCAGCAGCCTTAGGGACAGGGGTAATTCACCCCTCCACTTT
CASSLRDRGNSPLHF
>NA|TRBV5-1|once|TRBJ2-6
TGCGCCAGCAGCTTGACTACCCCCTCTGGGGCCAACGTCCTGACTTTC
CASSLTTPSGANVLTF
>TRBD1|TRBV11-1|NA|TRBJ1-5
TGTGCCAGCAGCTTAGACAGGGGGGACCAGCCCCAGCATTTT
CASSLDRGDQPQHF
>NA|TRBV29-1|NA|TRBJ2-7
TGCAGCGTTACGGGGGTTAAATACGAGCAGTACTTC
CSVTGVKYEQYF
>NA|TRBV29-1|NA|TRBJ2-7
TGCAGCGTTGCATGGACAGCCTCCTACGAGCAGTACTTC
CSVAWTASYEQYF
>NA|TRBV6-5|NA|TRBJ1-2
TGTGCCAGCAGTTACGACGGAAGCTATGGCTACACCTTC
CASSYDGSYGYTF
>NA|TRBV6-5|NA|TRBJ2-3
TGTGCCAGCATGCCCCTGGGGGGAAGCACAGATACGCAGTATTTT
CASMPLGGSTDTQYF
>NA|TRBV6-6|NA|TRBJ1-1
TGTGCCAGCAAACACCCCCGGGGCGCGGCTGAAGCTTTCTTT
CASKHPRGAAEAFF
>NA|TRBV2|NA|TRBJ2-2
TGTGCCAGCAGTGTCGACTACACCGGGGAGCTGTTTTTT
CASSVDYTGELFF
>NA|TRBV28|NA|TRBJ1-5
TGTGCCAGCAGGCCGCCCCGGGGGATTAGCAATCAGCCCCAGCATTTT
CASRPPRGISNQPQHF
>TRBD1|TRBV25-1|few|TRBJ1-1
TGTGCCAGCAGCAAAGAGACCGGGACAGGGGTACGAAAAGCTTTCTTT
CASSKETGTGVRKAFF
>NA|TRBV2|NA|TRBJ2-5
TGTGCCAGCAGTGGAGCAGGGGGGGAAGAGACCCAGTACTTC
CASSGAGGEETQYF
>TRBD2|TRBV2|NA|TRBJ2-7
TGTGCCAGCAGTGAATACGGGGGGAACGACGAGCAGTACTTC
CASSEYGGNDEQYF
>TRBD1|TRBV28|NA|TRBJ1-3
TGTGCCAGCAGTTTAGATAGGGACAGAAGGAACACCATATATTTT
CASSLDRDRRNTIYF
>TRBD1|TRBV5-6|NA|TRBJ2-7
TGTGCCAGCAGCTCCGGGACAGGGGGCGCTTGGTACGAGCAGTACTTC
CASSSGTGGAWYEQYF
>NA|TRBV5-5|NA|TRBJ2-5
TGTGCCAGCAGCTTATCAGGGAGTGTGCTTCGCCAAGAGACCCAGTACTTC
CASSLSGSVLRQETQYF
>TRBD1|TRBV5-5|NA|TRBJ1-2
TGTGCCAGCAGCTTGGTCGGGACAGAACATTATGGCTACACCTTC
CASSLVGTEHYGYTF
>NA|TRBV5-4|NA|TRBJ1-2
TGTGCCAGCAGTTCCGGACAGCTCAATGGCTACACCTTC
CASSSGQLNGYTF
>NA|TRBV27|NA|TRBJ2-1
TGTGCCAGCAGTCCTACCGCTCCGAGCGTCTACAATGAGCAGTTCTTC
CASSPTAPSVYNEQFF
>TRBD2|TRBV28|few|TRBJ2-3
TGTGCCAGCAGTTCCCCTCTAGGACTAGCGGACACAGATACGCAGTATTTT
CASSSPLGLADTDTQYF
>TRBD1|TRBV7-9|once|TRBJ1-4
TGTGCCAGCAGCTTGGACAGGGGAAAACTGTTTTTT
CASSLDRGKLFF
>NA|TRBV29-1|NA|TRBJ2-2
TGCAGCGTTGAAAAGTACGGGACCGGGGAGCTGTTTTTT
CSVEKYGTGELFF
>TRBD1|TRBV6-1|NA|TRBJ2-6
TGTGCCAGCAGAGAACAGGGGGGATTCTCTGGGGCCAACGTCCTGACTTTC
CASREQGGFSGANVLTF